This T cell receptor beta chain was profiled in a study of patients and donors after allogeneic stem cell transplantation. TCRdb passed the RT-PCR reads through MiXCR, listing each CDR3 protein once. The data show 900,000 to 1,000,000 distinct CDR3 sequences, 18% seen once. Germline V gene lookup returns CDR1 SGHAT and CDR2 FQNNGV. The V gene lost 5 bases and the J gene lost 4 bases, with 15 bases spanning the gap. This CDR3 comprises 15 residues. Source material: blood, either unsorted or a sorted T cell fraction (not recorded which). This rearrangement joins TRBV11-2 to TRBJ1-5; D unclear. This TCR came from a human donor who was either an allogeneic HSCT recipient or a stem cell or donor lymphocyte infusion donor (not recorded which). It is not recorded whose cells these are; they may come from a transplant donor. CDR3 sequence reads: CASSTLRGWNQPQHF. The CDR3, as DNA: TGTGCCAGCAGCACCCTTCGGGGTTGGAATCAGCCCCAGCATTTT.